This T cell receptor beta chain stems from a study of blood T cell repertoires in COVID-19. Study background: T cells, B-cell-depleted T cells, or PBMCs provided the cDNA or gDNA that served as material.

This CDR3 spans 16 amino acids. Germline loops: CDR1 SGHRS, CDR2 YFSETQ. V was pared by 2 bases and J by 7 bases, with 22 bases between. In the original workflow: How many nucleated cells were present was estimated from reference gene primer amplification. Profiling relied on immunoSEQ multiplex PCR, and the TCRdb table lists in-frame clones only, not all of them. The V and J calls and the clone size are those of that table, but D and trimming were determined from the DNA. The sample lists approximately 250,000 clones, 65% to 90% occurring once. The sequencing sample was made of peripheral blood. The genes are TRBV5-1 and TRBJ2-7; D is perhaps TRBD2 (7 bases). The receptor's source is a man in his fifties or sixties with COVID-19, enrolled during active disease. The CDR3 region has the DNA TGCGCCAGCAGCTTTTATGAACTTGCGGGGGCAGGGGAGCAGTACTTC. Its translation: CASSFYELAGAGEQYF.